This T cell receptor (beta chain) was captured by sequencing in a study of cytomegalovirus exposure and HLA in healthy donors. Study as a whole: A previous analysis identified fewer than 130 million unique TCR beta sequences derived from roughly 180 million T cells. Overall study results and limits: It was approximately 150 TCR beta chains that were listed as cytomegalovirus-associated. The study found most TCR sequences rare, yet found some public TCRs in many donors.

Germline trimming cut 4 bases from V and 7 bases from J; bases unmatched to any gene: 5. The CDR3 is 12 amino acids. Germline assignment: CDR1 SGHDT and CDR2 YYEEEE. PCR involved 60 Vbeta and 13 Jbeta primers. Clones were sequenced by immunoSEQ multiplex PCR, and TCRdb holds only the in-frame ones, with some missing. The profile shows over 150,000 clones, around 80% of them singletons. With regard to this clone: Its antigen remains unidentified.

This chain connects TRBV5-6 to TRBJ2-7, with 7 nucleotides matching TRBD1. The clonotype originates from a man aged 35 to 55 in good health and CMV-seronegative. Sequencing input: PBMCs. The CDR3 protein is CASSALDREQYF. CDR3 sequence (DNA): TGTGCCAGCAGCGCCCTGGACAGGGAGCAGTACTTC.